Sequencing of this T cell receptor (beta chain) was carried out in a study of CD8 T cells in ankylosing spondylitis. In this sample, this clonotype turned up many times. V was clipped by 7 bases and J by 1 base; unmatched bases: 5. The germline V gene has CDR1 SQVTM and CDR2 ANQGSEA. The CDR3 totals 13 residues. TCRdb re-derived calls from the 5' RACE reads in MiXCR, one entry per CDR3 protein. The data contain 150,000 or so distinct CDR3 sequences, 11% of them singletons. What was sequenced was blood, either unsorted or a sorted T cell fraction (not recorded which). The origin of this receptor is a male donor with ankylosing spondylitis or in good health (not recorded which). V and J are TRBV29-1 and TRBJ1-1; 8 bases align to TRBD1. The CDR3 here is CSARTGSNTEAFF. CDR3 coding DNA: TGCAGCGCCCGGACAGGGTCGAACACTGAAGCTTTCTTT.